In its sample, the clone carrying this T cell receptor (beta chain) was seen a few times. These data belong to a study of human T cells and chemical hapten exposure. Across the study: For sensitization, 2% DPC was applied to an approximately 2 cm by approximately 2 cm patch of upper inner arm skin.

The sample's time point: patch test 3, about 24 weeks after DPC sensitization. Treatment meaning: therapeutic diphenylcyclopropenone sensitization with weekly scalp DPC. TCRdb fed the RACE reads into MiXCR, producing one record per CDR3 protein. The sample includes approximately 50,000 distinct CDR3 sequences, roughly 10% of them seen just once. Germline V lookup: CDR1 SNHLY, CDR2 FYNNEI. This CDR3 comprises 15 residues. V was trimmed by 7 bases and J by 5 bases, leaving 18 bases between them. The V gene is TRBV2, the J gene TRBJ1-5; D ambiguous. The material was whole blood, obtained in connection with sensitization to the hapten diphenylcyclopropenone (DPC). The sequence was collected from a woman between 40 and 50 years old with alopecia areata. Some clones in this sample may be carry-over from other donors' samples. This chain's CDR3 is CASTSEGDKYQPQHF. CDR3 nucleotide sequence: TGTGCCAGCACCTCGGAGGGAGACAAATATCAGCCCCAGCATTTT.